Below, one T cell receptor (beta chain) is given with its context. The antigen remains undetermined. These data originate in a study of T cell responses to AZD1222 COVID-19 vaccine. Looked up from germline, CDR1 is MDHEN and CDR2 is SYDVKM. J was trimmed by 5 bases and V by 7 bases; bases with no gene match: 7. The CDR3 runs 15 residues. Assay used: immunoSEQ multiplex PCR; TCRdb lists only in-frame clones, some missing. The profile covers around 120,000 clones, with roughly 88% appearing a single time and approximately 4% taken by the ten largest. General study findings and limits: Donors, mostly white British, included more females; clonal diversity was possibly underestimated. Baseline serostatus was positive in only 5 to 7 AZD1222 recipients. Without day 14 samples, only post-peak T cell repertoires were studied. Receipt of two AZD1222 doses was followed by a rise in Spike-specific TCR breadth and depth.

This chain uses TRBV28 with TRBJ1-6; 8 nucleotides agree with TRBD1. The source is an adult in good health. Sample: peripheral blood, taken on day 0 of MenACWY control vaccination. The CDR3 DNA reads TGTGCCAGCAATTTCTCGGACAGGGATAATTCACCCCTCCACTTT. This translates into CASNFSDRDNSPLHF. The full variable domain, in which reference TRBV28 and TRBJ1-6 provide the parts outside the CDR3, is DVKVTQSSRYLVKRTGEKVFLECVQDMDHENMFWYRQDPGLGLRLIYFSYDVKMKEKGDIPEGYSVSREKKERFSLILESASTNQTSMYLCASNFSDRDNSPLHFGNGTRLTVT.